This is a list of T cell receptor beta chains from one sample in a study of long-term antiretroviral therapy in people with HIV. Using immunoSEQ multiplex PCR, the repertoire was profiled, and TCRdb retains in-frame clones only, with some absent. The profile covers some 27,000 clones, with approximately 85% appearing a single time and just under 8.5% taken by the ten largest. The sequencing used unsorted PBMCs, collected 3 years after starting antiretroviral therapy. These receptors were obtained from a man between 40 and 49 years old with HIV. Each CDR3 is given without its conserved first and last residue. Fields, in order: clone size, CDR3 length, V gene, CDR3 protein. Expanded clones get a size class; other rows say once, few or many, or leave the size out.

>once|13|TRBV7-2
ASSLDRGSNYGYT
>few|8|TRBV20-1
SAQRVEQF
>.|11|TRBV10-3
AIKGQGTDTQY
>once|13|TRBV30
AWTPGLAGENEQF
>.|13|TRBV29-1
SVTGEGSGANVLT
>once|13|TRBV5-1
ASSLERRRITEAF
>.|14|TRBV5-1
ASSFLLASSYNEQF
>.|12|TRBV7-9
ASRSTGGDYGYT
>.|14|TRBV29-1
SVEGQGISGANVLT
>once|10|TRBV19
ASSAPGREQY
>.|15|TRBV4-2
ASSQVVFGGGHEKLF
>.|11|TRBV14
ASSQGSDQPQH
>.|13|TRBV6-6
ASSLTAPFSEKLF
>few|12|TRBV18
ASSPPGQGSPLY
>.|14|TRBV5-5
ASSSGLAGSYNEQF